The present T cell receptor (beta chain) was sequenced within a study of Ad26.COV2.S vaccination and SARS-CoV-2 variants (dated by TCRdb to about 2021). Some background on the complete study: Donors in the vaccine arm were drawn from COV1001, a phase I-IIa trial of Ad26.COV2.S in healthy adults that was multicentre, randomized, double-blind and placebo-controlled. Ad26.COV2.S was administered intramuscularly at 5 x 10^10 or 1 x 10^11 viral particles, either as a single shot or as two shots given 56 days apart. TCRbeta repertoire sequencing was used to assess the specificity and breadth of SARS-CoV-2-reactive T cell receptors after Ad26.COV2.S vaccination. The TCR-sequenced set comprised approximately 32 samples: about 19 Ad26.COV2.S vaccine recipients, 5 placebo recipients and 8 SARS-CoV-2 convalescent individuals. Trial participants were randomized into five groups of five, in which low-dose or high-dose Ad26.COV2.S was given once or twice, or placebo was given on both occasions. Throughout the experiments and outcome assessment, investigators stayed blinded to trial group allocation. What the study reported, not specific to this receptor: After vaccination, spike-specific CD8+ and CD4+ T cell responses were reported to show substantial breadth. According to the authors, total T cell responses may have been underestimated by the TCR breadth and depth analyses. The study was not powered to compare responses between vaccine doses or regimens. Ad26.COV2.S recipients had higher spike-specific TCR breadth than placebo recipients (P = 0.0014). Vaccine and placebo recipients had comparable non-spike TCR breadth, which fits with the vaccine containing only spike.

V sheds 0 bases and J sheds 3 bases, leaving 9 bases between their ends. From the cysteine through the phenylalanine, the CDR3 covers 15 amino acids. The CDR3 DNA has 45 bases and is translated from base 1. CDR1 and CDR2 are drawn from the germline V gene (reference sequence): MNHNY, SVGAGI. The immunoSEQ Assay was the method used to sequence TCRbeta CDR3 regions. After extraction, genomic DNA underwent amplification by bias-controlled multiplex PCR, followed by high-throughput sequencing. Per the source publication's procedure: Collapsing and filtering of sequences were performed to quantify the absolute abundance of each unique TCRbeta CDR3 region. T cell fraction was estimated by normalization of TCRbeta template counts to usable DNA, with usable DNA being measured through amplification of reference genes present in all nucleated cells. Repertoire TCRs were annotated as SARS-CoV-2-specific when V gene, CDR3 amino acid sequence and J gene were exactly matched to a known reactive TCR set. The reference SARS-CoV-2 TCR set was derived from MIRA and filtered for enrichment in COVID-19-positive ImmuneCODE repertoires, a step that removed public or cross-reactive TCRs. Using the MIRA antigens, annotated TCRs were further analysed by specific ORF or by position within an ORF. Depth was the summed frequency of annotated unique rearrangements, while breadth was defined as annotated unique rearrangements over total unique productive rearrangements. TCR breadth was compared between groups using two-sided Wilcoxon rank-sum tests. This is the immuneACCESS table as TCRdb keeps it, with only in-frame sequences that have V and J called. A part of the clones is gone; compared with another copy, unresolved V genes explain less than half, and the rest is unexplained. V and J calls and clone size are given by that table; D and trimming were obtained from the DNA. For this sample there are around 340,000 clones; roughly 91% appear just once. The ten biggest clones cover approximately 4.5% of the sample.

The treatment or condition label corresponds to: about 20 received Ad26.COV2.S at low or high dose, single or two shots; 5 received placebo; per-sample allocation not given. For vaccine and placebo recipients, the sequenced repertoires came from samples collected on day 63 after the first injection. In Cohort 1b, 20 to 25 adults aged 18-55 years were enrolled at a single site in Boston, USA, between 29 July and 7 August 2020. Ad26.COV2.S consisted of a replication-incompetent adenovirus type 26 vector by which a prefusion-stabilized SARS-CoV-2 spike protein from the original Wuhan strain was expressed. Comment on this clone: This receptor's antigen is unknown. Base qualities are missing; no much larger clone stands one base away.

Here the chain combines TRBV6-6 and TRBJ1-5; the D gene lacks a confident call. This material consisted of peripheral blood, taken in a trial of Ad26.COV2.S vaccine versus placebo. The source is a person between 18 and 65 years old who received the Ad26.COV2.S COVID-19 vaccine or a placebo. The DNA is as follows: TGTGCCAGCAGTTACTCGTCAGGTGTCAATCAGCCCCAGCATTTT. This is translated as CASSYSSGVNQPQHF.